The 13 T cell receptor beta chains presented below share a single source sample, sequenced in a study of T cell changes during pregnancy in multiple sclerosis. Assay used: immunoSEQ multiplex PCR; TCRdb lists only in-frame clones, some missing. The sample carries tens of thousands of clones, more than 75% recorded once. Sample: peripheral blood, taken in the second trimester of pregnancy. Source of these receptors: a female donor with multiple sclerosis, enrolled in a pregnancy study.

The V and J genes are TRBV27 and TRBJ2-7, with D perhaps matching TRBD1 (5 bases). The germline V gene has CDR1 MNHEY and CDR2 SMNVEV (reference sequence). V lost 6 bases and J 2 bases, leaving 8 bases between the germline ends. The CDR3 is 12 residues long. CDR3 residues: CASRGQAYEQYF. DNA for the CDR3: TGTGCCAGCAGGGGGCAAGCCTACGAGCAGTACTTC.

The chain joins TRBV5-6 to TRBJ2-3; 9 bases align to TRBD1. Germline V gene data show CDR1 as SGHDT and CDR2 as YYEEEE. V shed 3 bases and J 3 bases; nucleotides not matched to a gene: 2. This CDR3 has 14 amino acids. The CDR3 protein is CASSSGQGTDTQYF. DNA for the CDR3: TGTGCCAGCAGCTCGGGACAGGGAACAGATACGCAGTATTTT.

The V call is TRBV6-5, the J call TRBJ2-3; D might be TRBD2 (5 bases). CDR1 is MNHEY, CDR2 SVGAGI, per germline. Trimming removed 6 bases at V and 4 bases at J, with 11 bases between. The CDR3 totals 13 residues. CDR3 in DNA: TGTGCCAGCAGCCCCGGGGAGCCAGATACGCAGTATTTT. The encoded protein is CASSPGEPDTQYF.

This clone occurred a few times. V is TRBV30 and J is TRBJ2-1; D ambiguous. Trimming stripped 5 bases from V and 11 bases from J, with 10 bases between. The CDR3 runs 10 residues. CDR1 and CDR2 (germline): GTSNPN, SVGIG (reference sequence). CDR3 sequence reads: CAWSGAQQFF. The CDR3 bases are TGTGCCTGGTCGGGTGCCCAGCAGTTCTTC.

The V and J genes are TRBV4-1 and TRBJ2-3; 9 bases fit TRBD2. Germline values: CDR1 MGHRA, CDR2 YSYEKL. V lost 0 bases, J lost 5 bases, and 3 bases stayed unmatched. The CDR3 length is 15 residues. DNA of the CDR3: TGCGCCAGCAGCCAAGATGGCGGGGGGGGAGATACGCAGTATTTT. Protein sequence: CASSQDGGGGDTQYF.

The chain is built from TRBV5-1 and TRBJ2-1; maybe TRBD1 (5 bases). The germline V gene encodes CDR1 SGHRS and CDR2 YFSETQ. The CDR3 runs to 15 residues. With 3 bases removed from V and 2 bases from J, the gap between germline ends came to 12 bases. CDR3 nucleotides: TGCGCCAGCAGCTCAACAGGCGACCCCTACAATGAGCAGTTCTTC. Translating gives CASSSTGDPYNEQFF.

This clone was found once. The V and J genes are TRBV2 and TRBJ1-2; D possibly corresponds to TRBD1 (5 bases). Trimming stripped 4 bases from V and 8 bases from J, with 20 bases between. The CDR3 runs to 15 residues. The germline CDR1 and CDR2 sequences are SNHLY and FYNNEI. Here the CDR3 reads CASSAGRAAILGYTF. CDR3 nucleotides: TGTGCCAGCAGTGCAGGGAGGGCAGCCATATTGGGCTACACCTTC.

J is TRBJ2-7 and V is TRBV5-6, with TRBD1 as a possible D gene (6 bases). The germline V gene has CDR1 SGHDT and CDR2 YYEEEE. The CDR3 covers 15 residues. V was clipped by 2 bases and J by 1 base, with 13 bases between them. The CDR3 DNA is TGTGCCAGCAGCTTTCTGGGACACAAATCCTACGAGCAGTACTTC. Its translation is CASSFLGHKSYEQYF.

CDR3 loop: CAWTSGGYEQYF. The CDR3 DNA sequence: TGTGCCTGGACTAGCGGGGGGTACGAGCAGTACTTC. V and J are TRBV30 and TRBJ2-7, with 11 bases fitting TRBD2. CDR1 and CDR2 from the germline V gene are GTSNPN and SVGIG (reference sequence). This CDR3 region has 12 residues. Trimming took 4 bases from V and 4 from J; bases not matched to a gene: 0.

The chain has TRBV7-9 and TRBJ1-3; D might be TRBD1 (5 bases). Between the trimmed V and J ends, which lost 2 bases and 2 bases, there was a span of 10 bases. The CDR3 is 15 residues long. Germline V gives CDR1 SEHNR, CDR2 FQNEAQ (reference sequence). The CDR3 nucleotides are TGTGCCAGCAGCTTACCGGGGGGGGCTGGAAACACCATATATTTT. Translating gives CASSLPGGAGNTIYF.

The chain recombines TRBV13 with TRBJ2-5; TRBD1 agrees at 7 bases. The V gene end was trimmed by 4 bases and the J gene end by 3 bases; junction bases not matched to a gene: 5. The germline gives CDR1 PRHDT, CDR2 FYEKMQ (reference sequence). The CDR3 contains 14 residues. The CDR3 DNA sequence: TGTGCCAGCAGCTCCCAAGGGACAGAAGAGACCCAGTACTTC. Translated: CASSSQGTEETQYF.

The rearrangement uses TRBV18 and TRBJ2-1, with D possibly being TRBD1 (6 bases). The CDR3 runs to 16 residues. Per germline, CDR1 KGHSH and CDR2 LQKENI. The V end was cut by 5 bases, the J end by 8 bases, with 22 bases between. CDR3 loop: CASSIQGTVPGDEQFF. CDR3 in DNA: TGTGCCAGCTCAATACAGGGTACAGTCCCGGGCGATGAGCAGTTCTTC.

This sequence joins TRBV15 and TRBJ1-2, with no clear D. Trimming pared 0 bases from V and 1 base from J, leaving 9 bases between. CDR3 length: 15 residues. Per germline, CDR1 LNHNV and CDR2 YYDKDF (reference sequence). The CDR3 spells CATSRDLRDNYGYTF. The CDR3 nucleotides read TGTGCCACCAGCAGAGATTTGAGGGATAACTATGGCTACACCTTC.